Included here is one T cell receptor beta chain sequence, with context. This CDR3 is 14 amino acids long. Germline loops: CDR1 SGHTA, CDR2 FQGNSA. The V end was cut by 2 bases, the J end by 4 bases, with 11 bases between. In the original analysis: Using reference gene primer amplification, nucleated cell counts were estimated. The method was immunoSEQ multiplex PCR; TCRdb's version includes in-frame clones alone and lacks a portion of them. V, J and clone size are those of that table, while D and trimming were read from the DNA. This table has about 210,000 clones, 70% to 90% appearing once. The sample is drawn from a study of blood T cell repertoires in COVID-19. The wider study: Samples of COVID-19 (acute and convalescent) were obtained from the United States, Italy and Spain. PBMCs, B-cell-depleted T cells, or T cells provided the cDNA or gDNA that made up the material.

Sequenced sample: peripheral blood. This receptor was identified in a woman aged 45-60 years with active or convalescent COVID-19. This chain connects TRBV7-2 to TRBJ2-5; D possibly corresponds to TRBD1 (5 bases). CDR3 nucleotide sequence: TGTGCCAGCAGCTTACGGGCAGGGCGAGAGACCCAGTACTTC. This translates into CASSLRAGRETQYF.